One sample yielded the 14 T cell receptor beta chains listed below, sequenced in a study of shared clonotypes between healthy human individuals. This table comes from immunoSEQ multiplex PCR, and its TCRdb copy is limited to in-frame clones, with some not included. This table has about 2.3 million clones, 90% to 95% appearing once. Specimen: naive CD4+ T cells from PBMCs. Stated subset: CD45RA+ positively selected. Every receptor here comes from a man aged 18 to 29 in good health. Some clones in this sample may be carry-over from other donors' samples.

The chain couples TRBV19 to TRBJ2-7, with 8 bases lining up with TRBD2. This CDR3 spans 14 amino acids. V lost 6 bases and J lost 3; bases outside the gene matches: 7. Germline CDR1 is LNHDA and CDR2 is SQIVND (reference sequence). The CDR3 sequence is CASSREGLGYEQYF. CDR3 nucleotide sequence: TGTGCCAGTAGCCGGGAGGGGCTGGGCTACGAGCAGTACTTC. Complete variable domain (other parts from reference TRBV19 and TRBJ2-7): DGGITQSPKYLFRKEGQNVTLSCEQNLNHDAMYWYRQDPGQGLRLIYYSQIVNDFQKGDIAEGYSVSREKKESFPLTVTSAQKNPTAFYLCASSREGLGYEQYFGPGTRLTVT.

This chain links TRBV7-2 with TRBJ2-3; no clear D. Germline CDR1 is SGHTA and CDR2 is FQGNSA. V gave up 1 base and J gave up 6 bases, with 11 bases separating them. The CDR3 contains 14 residues. CDR3 sequence reads: CASSLGASSDTQYF. As DNA, the CDR3 is TGTGCCAGCAGCTTAGGTGCCAGCTCGGATACGCAGTATTTT.

This clone appeared a single time. The chain links TRBV28 to TRBJ2-1, with 10 bases that match TRBD2. Per germline, CDR1 MDHEN and CDR2 SYDVKM. This CDR3 is 16 amino acids long. J was trimmed by 8 bases and V by 5 bases; bases with no gene match: 12. The CDR3 region is CASSKTSGAQFDEQFF. The CDR3 coding sequence is TGTGCCAGCAGTAAAACTAGCGGGGCCCAATTCGATGAGCAGTTCTTC.

The rearrangement links TRBV9 to TRBJ2-3; D is unresolved. CDR1 is SGDLS, CDR2 YYNGEE, per germline. V was cut by 3 bases and J by 10 bases, with 12 bases left in between. This CDR3 has 12 amino acids. CDR3 bases: TGTGCCAGCAGCGCAGGACCACGGGCGCAGTATTTT. Translating it yields CASSAGPRAQYF.

This chain connects TRBV28 to TRBJ2-7, with unresolved D. CDR3 length: 14 residues. Trimming left V 6 bases short and J 2 bases short, with 14 bases between. From germline, CDR1 is MDHEN and CDR2 SYDVKM. The DNA for the CDR3 is TGTGCCAGCAGGCCATTCCAGCGAGCCTACGAGCAGTACTTC. Its protein is CASRPFQRAYEQYF.

This clone was found once. This CDR3 is CASSRSARASGEQYF. DNA of the CDR3: TGTGCCAGTAGCCGTAGCGCCCGGGCCTCCGGGGAGCAGTACTTC. V is TRBV19 and J is TRBJ2-7; maybe TRBD2 (5 bases). From germline, CDR1 is LNHDA and CDR2 SQIVND (reference sequence). The ends were cut back, 6 bases at V and 7 bases at J, with 22 bases in the middle. This CDR3 is 15 amino acids long.

The V gene is TRBV7-2, the J gene TRBJ2-1; D gene ambiguous. The germline gives CDR1 SGHTA, CDR2 FQGNSA. V lost 5 bases, J lost 0 bases, and 8 bases lay in between. The CDR3 is 14 residues long. The CDR3 region has the DNA TGTGCCAGCAGCGCCCGGAGCTCCTACAATGAGCAGTTCTTC. Its translation: CASSARSSYNEQFF.

The rearrangement uses TRBV2 and TRBJ2-1; 7 bases align to TRBD2. The V gene's germline CDR1 is SNHLY and CDR2 FYNNEI. This CDR3 spans 17 amino acids. J was trimmed by 3 bases and V by 0 bases; bases with no gene match: 8. CDR3 loop: CASSEAPGGRNYNEQFF. CDR3 DNA: TGTGCCAGCAGTGAAGCGCCCGGCGGGAGAAACTACAATGAGCAGTTCTTC.

About this clone itself: Other nucleotide sequences in the sample specify the same CDR3. The chain employs TRBV5-1 and TRBJ2-5; 7 nucleotides match TRBD1. The CDR3 runs to 13 residues. The ends lost 3 bases at V and 2 bases at J; junction bases unmatched: 1. CDR1 is SGHRS and CDR2 is YFSETQ in the germline V gene. Here the CDR3 reads CASSSRGQETQYF. In DNA form, the CDR3 reads TGCGCCAGCAGCTCCAGGGGGCAAGAGACCCAGTACTTC. Looking up the rest from reference TRBV5-1 and TRBJ2-5 gives the full variable domain: KAGVTQTPRYLIKTRGQQVTLSCSPISGHRSVSWYQQTPGQGLQFLFEYFSETQRNKGNFPGRFSGRQFSNSRSEMNVSTLELGDSALYLCASSSRGQETQYFGPGTRLLVL.

As for this clone: Different DNA sequences within this sample yield the same CDR3. This rearrangement joins TRBV28 to TRBJ2-7, with D unclear. Trimming took off 3 bases at V and 4 bases at J, with 4 bases between the two ends. Germline V gene data show CDR1 as MDHEN and CDR2 as SYDVKM. The CDR3 loop spans 11 amino acids. This chain's CDR3 is CASSFNYEQYF. The CDR3 coding sequence is TGTGCCAGCAGTTTCAATTACGAGCAGTACTTC.

The rearrangement links TRBV7-3 to TRBJ2-2; D may match TRBD1 or TRBD2 (5 bases each). The V gene lost 0 bases and the J gene lost 5 bases, with 10 bases spanning the gap. CDR1 SGHTA and CDR2 FQGTGA come from the germline V gene. The CDR3 runs to 15 residues. The CDR3 DNA sequence: TGTGCCAGCAGCTTAACCACAGGCGGGACCGGGGAGCTGTTTTTT. As protein: CASSLTTGGTGELFF. Variable domain in full (rest from reference TRBV7-3 and TRBJ2-2): GAGVSQTPSNKVTEKGKYVELRCDPISGHTALYWYRQSLGQGPEFLIYFQGTGAADDSGLPNDRFFAVRPEGSVSTLKIQRTERGDSAVYLCASSLTTGGTGELFFGEGSRLTVL.

J is TRBJ2-5 and V is TRBV4-1, with 13 bases lining up with TRBD2. The V gene's germline CDR1 is MGHRA and CDR2 YSYEKL. Trimming took 0 bases from V and 4 from J; bases not matched to a gene: 5. The CDR3 contains 17 residues. Here the CDR3 reads CASSQEPGLAGVETQYF. The CDR3 DNA reads as TGCGCCAGCAGCCAAGAACCCGGACTAGCGGGAGTAGAGACCCAGTACTTC.

The gene calls are TRBV7-2 and TRBJ2-1; the D gene is possibly TRBD2 (6 bases). Between the trimmed V and J ends, which lost 5 bases and 7 bases, there was a span of 21 bases. The length of the CDR3 is 16 residues. The germline gives CDR1 SGHTA, CDR2 FQGNSA. For the CDR3, the DNA is TGTGCCAGCAGCCGATTAGCGGAGGTGGTCTTGAATGAGCAGTTCTTC. It codes for CASSRLAEVVLNEQFF.

Remarks on this clone: Other DNA sequences in the same sample also yield this CDR3. The chain combines TRBV18 with TRBJ1-4; 9 bases line up with TRBD1. This CDR3 comprises 15 residues. CDR1 and CDR2 from the germline V gene are KGHSH and LQKENI. Trimming cost V 3 bases and J 4 bases; bases outside gene matches: 3. CDR3 coding DNA: TGTGCCAGCTCACCCCCGGGACAGGGTAATGAAAAACTGTTTTTT. Amino acids: CASSPPGQGNEKLFF.